The present T cell receptor (beta chain) was sequenced within a study of cytomegalovirus exposure and HLA in healthy donors. In regard to this clone: Its antigen is still unknown.

60 Vbeta and 13 Jbeta primers were used in PCR. Method: immunoSEQ multiplex PCR; TCRdb's copy keeps in-frame clones and lacks some. The sample consists of approximately 190,000 clones, 81% of them appearing once. Notes on the study in general: For TCR beta chains, V- and J-gene trimming was later linked to a missense DCLRE1C variant.

The CDR3 totals 14 residues. The V gene's germline CDR1 is SEHNR and CDR2 FQNEAQ (reference sequence). Trimming took 5 bases from V and 5 from J; bases not matched to a gene: 5. This sequence joins TRBV7-9 and TRBJ2-3, with TRBD2 matching over 9 bases. This clonotype originated in a man in his fifties in good health and CMV-seronegative. What was sequenced was PBMCs. The CDR3 DNA is TGTGCCAGCAGCATTAGCGGGGGTGGAGATACGCAGTATTTT. It translates to CASSISGGGDTQYF.